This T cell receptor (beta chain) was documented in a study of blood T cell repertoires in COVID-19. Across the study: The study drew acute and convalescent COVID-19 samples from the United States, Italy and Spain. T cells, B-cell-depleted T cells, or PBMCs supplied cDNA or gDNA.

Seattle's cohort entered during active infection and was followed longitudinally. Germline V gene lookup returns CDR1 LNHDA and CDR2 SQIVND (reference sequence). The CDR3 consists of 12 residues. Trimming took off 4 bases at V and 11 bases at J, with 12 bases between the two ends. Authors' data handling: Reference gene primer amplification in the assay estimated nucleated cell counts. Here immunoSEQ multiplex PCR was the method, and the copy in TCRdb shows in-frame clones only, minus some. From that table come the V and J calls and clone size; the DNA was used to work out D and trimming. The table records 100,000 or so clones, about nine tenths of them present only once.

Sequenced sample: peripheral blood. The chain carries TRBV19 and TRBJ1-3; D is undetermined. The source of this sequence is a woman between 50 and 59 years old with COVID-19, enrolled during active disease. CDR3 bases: TGTGCCAGTAGTAGCCGGGAAGTCGCCATATATTTT. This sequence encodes CASSSREVAIYF.